This TCR beta chain is drawn from a study of blood T cell repertoires in COVID-19. Study details: Samples came from the United States, Italy and Spain, spanning acute and convalescent COVID-19.

Assay used: immunoSEQ multiplex PCR; TCRdb lists only in-frame clones, some missing. The table includes over 150,000 clones, roughly 84% detected once. The clonotype was recovered from a man younger than 30 with active or convalescent COVID-19. Specimen: peripheral blood.

The CDR3 DNA follows: TGCGCCAGCAGCTTGGGCGCTAGCGGGGGGGCCGCAGATACGCAGTATTTT. Its protein is CASSLGASGGAADTQYF. The chain has TRBV5-1 and TRBJ2-3, with 12 bases fitting TRBD2. The ends lost 0 bases at V and 4 bases at J; junction bases unmatched: 6. CDR1 is SGHRS and CDR2 is YFSETQ in the germline V gene. The CDR3 covers 17 residues.